These 14 T cell receptor beta chains originate from one sample sequenced in a study of T cells after posttransplantation cyclophosphamide. The table came from immunoSEQ multiplex PCR; TCRdb's copy has only in-frame clones and leaves some out. Listed here are roughly 42,000 clones without any singletons, the top ten holding roughly 4.3%. Sequencing used PBMCs. Receptor source: a woman in her forties or fifties in good health and a related stem cell transplant donor.

This clone has ten or more counts. This chain connects TRBV5-1 to TRBJ1-4, with 8 bases fitting TRBD1. Trimming at V came to 4 bases and at J to 7 bases, leaving 9 bases not matched to a gene. CDR3 size: 15 residues. CDR1 and CDR2 from the germline V gene are SGHRS and YFSETQ. The CDR3 region is CASSRFGQGGEKLFF. CDR3 coding DNA: TGCGCCAGCAGCAGATTCGGACAGGGCGGTGAAAAACTGTTTTTT.

This clone has a count of ten or more. This chain uses TRBV5-6 with TRBJ1-1, with 9 bases matching TRBD1. This CDR3 spans 15 amino acids. Germline assignment: CDR1 SGHDT and CDR2 YYEEEE. V lost 3 bases, J lost 0 bases, and 3 bases stayed unmatched. In DNA, the CDR3 is TGTGCCAGCAGCTGGACAGGGGCTATGAACACTGAAGCTTTCTTT. It translates to CASSWTGAMNTEAFF.

This clone was detected many times. This chain uses TRBV9 with TRBJ1-6, with 7 bases aligning to TRBD1. The V gene end was trimmed by 3 bases and the J gene end by 13 bases; junction bases not matched to a gene: 10. Germline CDR1 is SGDLS and CDR2 is YYNGEE. The CDR3 contains 14 residues. The CDR3 DNA reads as TGTGCCAGCAGCGCCGGACTTTCGGACAGGCCCCTCCACTTT. This codes for CASSAGLSDRPLHF.

This clone was seen at least ten times. This sequence joins TRBV25-1 and TRBJ1-1; 7 nucleotides match TRBD1. Trimming cost V 2 bases and J 6 bases; bases outside gene matches: 6. Germline values: CDR1 MGHDK, CDR2 SYGVNS. The CDR3 sequence is 14 residues long. The DNA of the CDR3 is TGTGCCAGCAGTGAAGAAAGGGGGCTCCCTGAAGCTTTCTTT. Its translation is CASSEERGLPEAFF.

This clone was observed at least ten times. J is TRBJ1-1 and V is TRBV7-8; D might be TRBD1 (5 bases). The V and J ends lost 3 bases and 6 bases respectively, with 11 bases between them. The CDR3 runs to 13 residues. Germline CDR1 and CDR2: SGHVS and FQNEAQ. The CDR3 protein is CASSFLQQAEAFF. Here the CDR3 DNA reads TGTGCCAGCAGCTTCTTGCAACAGGCTGAAGCTTTCTTT.

This clone was counted at least ten times. The gene calls are TRBV5-1 and TRBJ2-1; 11 positions agree with TRBD2. Germline V gene lookup returns CDR1 SGHRS and CDR2 YFSETQ. After removal of 4 bases from V and 8 bases from J, the junction contained 14 bases not matched to a gene. The CDR3 runs 17 residues. This CDR3 reads CASSPLAGGPPGDEQFF. As DNA, the CDR3 is TGCGCCAGCAGCCCGCTAGCGGGGGGTCCTCCCGGGGATGAGCAGTTCTTC.

This clone was picked up many times. V usage is TRBV7-8 and J usage is TRBJ2-7; the D is unclear. Deletions cut 2 bases from V and 7 bases from J, with 18 bases between. Germline V gene lookup returns CDR1 SGHVS and CDR2 FQNEAQ. The CDR3 sequence is 15 residues long. The CDR3 DNA is TGTGCCAGCAGCTTAAATGTCGACTTCGAGGAAGAGCAGTACTTC. It is translated as CASSLNVDFEEEQYF.

This clone was seen at least ten times. The chain carries TRBV11-2 and TRBJ2-7; 7 bases are shared with TRBD1. V shed 0 bases and J 2 bases; nucleotides not matched to a gene: 13. This CDR3 spans 18 amino acids. The germline gives CDR1 SGHAT, CDR2 FQNNGV. CDR3 nucleotides: TGTGCCAGCAGCTTAGATGGGGTCCGACAGGGATTAGCCTACGAGCAGTACTTC. This encodes CASSLDGVRQGLAYEQYF.

This clone came up many times. The chain combines TRBV5-1 with TRBJ1-1, with 7 bases fitting TRBD1. Germline V gives CDR1 SGHRS, CDR2 YFSETQ. The CDR3 has 15 amino acids. V was pared by 3 bases and J by 4 bases, with 9 bases of the junction left unmatched. DNA of the CDR3: TGCGCCAGCAGCTGGAGACAGGGTGGTTCCACTGAAGCTTTCTTT. This codes for CASSWRQGGSTEAFF.

This clone has more than one count but fewer than ten. The chain recombines TRBV7-9 with TRBJ2-3, with TRBD1 as a possible D gene (5 bases). The CDR3 is made up of 16 amino acids. The germline V and J ends were trimmed by 5 bases and 0 bases, with 15 bases remaining between them. CDR1 is SEHNR, CDR2 FQNEAQ, per germline (reference sequence). The CDR3 nucleotides read TGTGCCAGCAGCGGAGCGCAGGGTCCTAGCACAGATACGCAGTATTTT. This codes for CASSGAQGPSTDTQYF.

This clone showed up many times. The chain employs TRBV23-1 and TRBJ2-7; 7 bases fit TRBD1. TRBV23-1 carries the ORF label, with uncertain function. The ends lost 1 base at V and 2 bases at J; junction bases unmatched: 5. This CDR3 has 15 residues. As DNA, the CDR3 is TGCGCCAGCAGTCAATTCGGACAGGAACCCTACGAGCAGTACTTC. It is translated as CASSQFGQEPYEQYF.

This clone was counted ten times or more. The chain combines TRBV6-5 with TRBJ1-1; possibly TRBD1 for D (5 bases). The CDR3 runs to 14 residues. CDR1 is MNHEY, CDR2 SVGAGI, per germline. Trimming left V 7 bases short and J 5 bases short, with 17 bases between. CDR3 nucleotides: TGTGCCAGCACCCGAAGCGGGGGGAGGACTGAAGCTTTCTTT. Translating it yields CASTRSGGRTEAFF.

This clone was seen repeatedly, ten times or more. The rearrangement joins TRBV7-3 to TRBJ1-5; TRBD1 aligns across 8 bases. V lost 3 bases, J lost 4 bases, and 8 bases stayed unmatched. The CDR3 is made up of 16 amino acids. The germline V gene encodes CDR1 SGHTA and CDR2 FQGTGA. The CDR3 bases are TGTGCCAGCAGCTTTCGTCCGGGACAGGTTAATCAGCCCCAGCATTTT. Its translation is CASSFRPGQVNQPQHF.

This clone was detected ten times or more. This rearrangement joins TRBV7-2 to TRBJ2-1; D perhaps matches TRBD2 (5 bases). From germline, CDR1 is SGHTA and CDR2 FQGNSA. This CDR3 contains 13 residues. V shed 7 bases and J shed 5 bases, with 12 bases lying between them. Here the CDR3 reads CASILRDDNEQFF. For the CDR3, the DNA is TGTGCCAGCATCTTGAGGGATGACAATGAGCAGTTCTTC.